This T cell receptor (beta chain) was identified in a study of shared clonotypes between healthy human individuals. Study outcomes and limitations: The four-donor shared clonotypes exceeded non-shared clonotypes in generation probability, with non-shared ones scoring lower. Memory subsets generally showed smaller estimated richness than naive subsets did.

The investigators split CD4+ cells into a CD45RA+ naive subset and a CD45RA-negative memory subset. As to this clone: Its antigen is unknown.

V was clipped by 0 bases and J by 3 bases, with 12 bases between them. This CDR3 is 15 amino acids long. The germline gives CDR1 SEHNR, CDR2 FQNEAQ (reference sequence). Method: immunoSEQ multiplex PCR; TCRdb's copy keeps in-frame clones and lacks some. This table holds 2 million or so clones, 85% to 95% found once. The sequence derives from a man aged 18-30 years in good health. The sequenced material came from naive CD4+ T cells sorted from blood. The subset is: CD45RA+ positively selected. The chain is built from TRBV7-9 and TRBJ2-7, with D unclear. The CDR3 DNA reads TGTGCCAGCAGCTTAGCGACCGGCGCTCTCTACGAGCAGTACTTC. Amino acid sequence: CASSLATGALYEQYF.